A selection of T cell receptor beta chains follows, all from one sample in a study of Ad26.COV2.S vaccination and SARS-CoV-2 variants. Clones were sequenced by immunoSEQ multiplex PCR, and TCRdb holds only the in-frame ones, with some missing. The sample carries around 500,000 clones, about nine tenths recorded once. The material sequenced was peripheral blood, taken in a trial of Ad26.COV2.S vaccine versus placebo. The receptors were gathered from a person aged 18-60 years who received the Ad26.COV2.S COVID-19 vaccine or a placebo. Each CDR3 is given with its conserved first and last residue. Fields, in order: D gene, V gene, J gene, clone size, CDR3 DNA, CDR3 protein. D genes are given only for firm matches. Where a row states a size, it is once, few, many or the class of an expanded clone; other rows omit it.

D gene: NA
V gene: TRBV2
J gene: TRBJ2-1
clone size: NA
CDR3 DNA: TGTGCCAGCAGTCCCATATACCCCTCCTACAATGAGCAGTTCTTC
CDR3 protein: CASSPIYPSYNEQFF

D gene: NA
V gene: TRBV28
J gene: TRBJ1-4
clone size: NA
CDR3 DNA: TGTGCCAGCAGTTTCCAGGGAGGTGAAAAACTGTTTTTT
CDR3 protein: CASSFQGGEKLFF

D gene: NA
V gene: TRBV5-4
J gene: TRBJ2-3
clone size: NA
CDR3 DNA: TGTGCCAGCAGCCCCTTGGCTCGGCCAGGCACAGATACGCAGTATTTT
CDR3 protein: CASSPLARPGTDTQYF

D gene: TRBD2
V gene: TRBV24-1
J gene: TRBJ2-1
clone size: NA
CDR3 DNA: TGTGCCACCAGTGGTGTCACTACAGGACTAGCGGGAATCTATGAGCAGTTCTTC
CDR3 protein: CATSGVTTGLAGIYEQFF

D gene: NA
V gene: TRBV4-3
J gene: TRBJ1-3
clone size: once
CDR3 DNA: TGCGCCAGCAGCCAAGAAGTAACCTACACTGGAAACACCATATATTTT
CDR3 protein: CASSQEVTYTGNTIYF

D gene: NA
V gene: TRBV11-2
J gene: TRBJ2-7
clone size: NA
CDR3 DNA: TGTGCCAGCAGCCCGGGGTTGCCACAATTTTACGAGCAGTACTTC
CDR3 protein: CASSPGLPQFYEQYF

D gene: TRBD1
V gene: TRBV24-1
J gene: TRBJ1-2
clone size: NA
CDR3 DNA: TGTGCCACCAGTGATCCAAACCGGGACAGGGATGGCTACACCTTC
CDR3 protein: CATSDPNRDRDGYTF

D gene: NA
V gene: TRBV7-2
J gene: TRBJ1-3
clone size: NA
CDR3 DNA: TGTGCCAGCAGCCCGATTGAGGGCGTCGCGGCCTCTGGAAACACCATATATTTT
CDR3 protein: CASSPIEGVAASGNTIYF

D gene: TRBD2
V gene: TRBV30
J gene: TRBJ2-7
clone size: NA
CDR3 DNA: TGTGCCTGGCACACCGGGACTAGCGGGACTTTCTCCTACGAGCAGTACTTC
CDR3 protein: CAWHTGTSGTFSYEQYF

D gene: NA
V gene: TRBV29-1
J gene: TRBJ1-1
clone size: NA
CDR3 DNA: TGCAGCGGCACAAAAACAGGGAGTACTGAAGCTTTCTTT
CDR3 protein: CSGTKTGSTEAFF

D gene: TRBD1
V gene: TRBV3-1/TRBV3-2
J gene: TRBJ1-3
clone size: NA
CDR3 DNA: TGTGCCAGCAGCCGCGGACAGGCCTTTTCTGGAAACACCATATATTTT
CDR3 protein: CASSRGQAFSGNTIYF

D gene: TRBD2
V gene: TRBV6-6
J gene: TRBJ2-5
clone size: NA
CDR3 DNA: TGTGCCAGCAGCCGAAAATCACCGGGACTAGCGCGACAAGAGACCCAGTACTTC
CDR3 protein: CASSRKSPGLARQETQYF

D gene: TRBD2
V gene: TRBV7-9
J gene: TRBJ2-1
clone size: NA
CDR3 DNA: TGTGCCAGCAGCTTAGACTCTAGCGGGAGGGCCCTCAATGAGCAGTTCTTC
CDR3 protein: CASSLDSSGRALNEQFF

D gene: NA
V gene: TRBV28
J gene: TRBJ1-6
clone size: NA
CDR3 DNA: TGTGCCAGCAGATTAGGCGGAGTAAAGTCACCCCTCCACTTT
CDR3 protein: CASRLGGVKSPLHF

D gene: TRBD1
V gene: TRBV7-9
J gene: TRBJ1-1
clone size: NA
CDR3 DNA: TGTGCCAGCAGCTTACTCCCGCAGGGGGCAAACACTGAAGCTTTCTTT
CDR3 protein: CASSLLPQGANTEAFF

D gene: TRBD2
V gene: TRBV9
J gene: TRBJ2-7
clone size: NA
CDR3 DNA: TGTGCCAGCAGCCCGGGAGGGGGCTACGAGCAGTACTTC
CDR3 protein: CASSPGGGYEQYF

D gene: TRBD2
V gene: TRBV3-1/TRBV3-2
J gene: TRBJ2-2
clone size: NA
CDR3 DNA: TGTGCCAGCAGCCAAGCTCTAGCGGGGTCGAACACCGGGGAGCTGTTTTTT
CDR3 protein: CASSQALAGSNTGELFF

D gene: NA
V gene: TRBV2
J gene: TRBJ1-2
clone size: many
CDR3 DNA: TGTGCCAGCCAAACCGGGGAGGGGCATAACTATGGCTACACCTTC
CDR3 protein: CASQTGEGHNYGYTF

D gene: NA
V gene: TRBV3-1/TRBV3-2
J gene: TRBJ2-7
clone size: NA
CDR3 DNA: TGTGCCAGCAGCCAAGGGACTATTGATACGTACTTC
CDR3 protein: CASSQGTIDTYF

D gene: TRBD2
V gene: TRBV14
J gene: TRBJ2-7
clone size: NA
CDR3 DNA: TGTGCCAGCAGCCAAAAATATAGCGGGAGGGCCCTCCACGAGCAGTACTTC
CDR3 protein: CASSQKYSGRALHEQYF